This T cell receptor (beta chain) was observed in a study of blood T cell repertoires in COVID-19. Trimming left V 2 bases short and J 9 bases short, with 21 bases between. The CDR3 spans 16 residues. Germline assignment: CDR1 SGHTA and CDR2 FQGNSA. Assay used: immunoSEQ multiplex PCR; TCRdb lists only in-frame clones, some missing. The table includes about 220,000 clones, more than 70% detected once. This sequence was found in a woman over 75 with acute or convalescent COVID-19. What was sequenced was peripheral blood. The gene calls are TRBV7-2 and TRBJ2-3; the D gene is possibly TRBD1 (6 bases). The CDR3 protein is CASSLPSTGLARTQYF. CDR3 DNA: TGTGCCAGCAGCTTACCGTCTACAGGGCTGGCACGCACGCAGTATTTT. The full variable domain, rest sourced from reference TRBV7-2 and TRBJ2-3, is GAGVSQSPSNKVTEKGKDVELRCDPISGHTALYWYRQSLGQGLEFLIYFQGNSAPDKSGLPSDRFSAERTGGSVSTLTIQRTQQEDSAVYLCASSLPSTGLARTQYFGPGTRLTVL.